These T cell receptor beta chains were read from a single sample in a study of T cell responses to AZD1222 COVID-19 vaccine. Only in-frame clones appear in the TCRdb table, and some are missing; sequencing was by immunoSEQ multiplex PCR. The data contain roughly 83,000 clones, around 86% of them seen just once; the ten biggest clones take up 8.5% to 10%. Specimen: peripheral blood, collected on day 0 of AZD1222 vaccination. The source is an adult in good health. The CDR3 runs from the conserved cysteine through the conserved F or W. Each record gives: V gene, J gene, D gene, clone size, CDR3 protein, CDR3 DNA. The D gene is left open where the match is weak. Only part of the rows carry a size: once, few, many, or a class if the clone is expanded.

TRBV30	TRBJ2-2	NA	NA	CAWVRTSNTGELFF	TGTGCCTGGGTACGGACCTCGAACACCGGGGAGCTGTTTTTT
TRBV2	TRBJ2-3	NA	few	CASRVRGWETDTQYF	TGTGCCAGCAGGGTCAGGGGCTGGGAAACAGATACGCAGTATTTT
TRBV5-1	TRBJ1-4	NA	NA	CASSLAQATNEKLFF	TGCGCCAGCAGCTTGGCACAGGCAACTAATGAAAAACTGTTTTTT
TRBV3-1/TRBV3-2	TRBJ2-2	TRBD2	NA	CASSPRLGLANTGELFF	TGTGCCAGCAGCCCTCGTTTAGGACTAGCGAACACCGGGGAGCTGTTTTTT
TRBV10-3	TRBJ2-5	TRBD2	NA	CAISDHGGETQYF	TGTGCCATCAGTGACCACGGGGGGGAGACCCAGTACTTC
TRBV19	TRBJ2-7	NA	NA	CASSPDTGQYEQYF	TGTGCCAGTAGTCCAGACACAGGGCAGTACGAGCAGTACTTC
TRBV2	TRBJ1-1	TRBD1	few	CASKVTGGGTEAFF	TGTGCCAGCAAGGTAACAGGGGGAGGCACTGAAGCTTTCTTT
TRBV9	TRBJ2-2	NA	NA	CASSVADLPTNTGELFF	TGTGCCAGCAGCGTAGCTGATCTCCCAACGAACACCGGGGAGCTGTTTTTT
TRBV5-1	TRBJ1-4	TRBD1	NA	CASSGTENEKLFF	TGCGCCAGCAGCGGGACAGAGAATGAAAAACTGTTTTTT
TRBV4-1	TRBJ1-6	NA	NA	CASSPQQGVSYNSPLHF	TGCGCCAGCAGCCCACAACAGGGAGTCTCCTATAATTCACCCCTCCACTTT
TRBV13	TRBJ2-3	NA	NA	CASSLGLAWSSDLLSTDTQYF	TGTGCCAGCAGCTTAGGCCTGGCCTGGTCCTCAGACTTGCTTAGCACAGATACGCAGTATTTT
TRBV27	TRBJ2-3	TRBD2	NA	CASSLLRLAGGTDTQYF	TGTGCCAGCAGTCTACTCAGACTAGCGGGAGGGACAGATACGCAGTATTTT
TRBV6-1	TRBJ2-2	NA	NA	CASSEGYSNTGELFF	TGTGCCAGCAGTGAGGGCTATTCGAACACCGGGGAGCTGTTTTTT
TRBV18	TRBJ1-1	NA	NA	CASSPYGTVMNTEAFF	TGTGCCAGCTCACCCTACGGGACGGTGATGAACACTGAAGCTTTCTTT
TRBV7-2	TRBJ2-2	TRBD2	NA	CASSFGLAGGPTGELFF	TGTGCCAGCAGCTTCGGACTAGCGGGAGGGCCCACCGGGGAGCTGTTTTTT
TRBV4-3	TRBJ1-4	NA	NA	CASSQDFPQAANEKLFF	TGCGCCAGCAGCCAAGATTTCCCCCAGGCCGCAAATGAAAAACTGTTTTTT
TRBV7-9	TRBJ1-1	TRBD1	NA	CASSALRQGRNTEAFF	TGTGCCAGTTCCGCCCTCCGACAGGGTCGGAACACTGAAGCTTTCTTT
TRBV7-3	TRBJ2-1	TRBD2	NA	CASSPTSGSNNEQFF	TGTGCCAGCAGCCCAACTAGCGGGAGTAACAATGAGCAGTTCTTC
TRBV29-1	TRBJ2-7	NA	NA	CSVEIRGETYEQYF	TGCAGCGTTGAAATCAGGGGCGAAACCTACGAGCAGTACTTC
TRBV11-3	TRBJ2-5	NA	NA	CASSFTGAETQYF	TGTGCCAGCAGCTTCACGGGGGCGGAGACCCAGTACTTC
TRBV10-3	TRBJ1-6	TRBD1	NA	CATRRDSNSPLHF	TGTGCCACCCGCCGGGACAGCAATTCACCCCTCCACTTT
TRBV10-1	TRBJ2-7	NA	NA	CASSESQGTSAYEQYF	TGCGCCAGCAGTGAGTCCCAGGGAACATCAGCCTACGAGCAGTACTTC
TRBV6-5	TRBJ1-5	NA	NA	CASSPDRNQPQHF	TGTGCCAGCAGTCCGGACAGAAATCAGCCCCAGCATTTT
TRBV6-5	TRBJ1-6	NA	NA	CASSFSRVGSPLHF	TGTGCCAGCAGTTTTTCTAGGGTTGGTTCACCCCTCCACTTT
TRBV30	TRBJ2-7	NA	NA	CACQGSADYEQYF	TGTGCCTGTCAGGGGTCGGCGGACTATGAGCAGTACTTC
TRBV6-5	TRBJ2-1	TRBD2	NA	CASRSSSGSYNEQFF	TGTGCCAGCAGGAGCTCTAGCGGCTCCTACAATGAGCAGTTCTTC
TRBV6-6	TRBJ1-2	NA	NA	CASSPQGSGGYTF	TGTGCCAGCAGTCCCCAGGGAAGCGGCGGCTACACCTTC
TRBV4-1	TRBJ1-3	NA	NA	CASSQVQGSGNTIYF	TGCGCCAGCAGCCAAGTCCAAGGATCTGGAAACACCATATATTTT
TRBV7-9	TRBJ2-7	NA	NA	CASSSQRGTSYEQYF	TGTGCCAGCAGCTCCCAGAGAGGGACATCGTACGAGCAGTACTTC
TRBV19	TRBJ2-7	TRBD1	NA	CASSYGTGSSYEQYF	TGTGCCAGTAGTTACGGGACAGGGAGCTCCTACGAGCAGTACTTC
TRBV27	TRBJ1-6	NA	NA	CAARGGWDSPLHF	TGTGCCGCTCGCGGGGGTTGGGATTCACCCCTCCACTTT
TRBV2	TRBJ1-5	TRBD1	NA	CASSEVTGGGPQHF	TGTGCCAGCAGTGAAGTTACAGGGGGCGGGCCCCAGCATTTT
TRBV18	TRBJ2-1	TRBD1	NA	CASSFGQGAYNEQFF	TGTGCCAGCTCATTCGGACAGGGTGCCTACAATGAGCAGTTCTTC
TRBV28	TRBJ2-2	TRBD1	NA	CASSLASTGMGRELFF	TGTGCCAGCAGTTTGGCCTCGACAGGGATGGGCCGGGAGCTGTTTTTT
TRBV19	TRBJ2-3	NA	NA	CASTARGGLRTDTQYF	TGTGCCAGTACGGCCAGGGGAGGATTGCGCACAGATACGCAGTATTTT
TRBV3-1/TRBV3-2	TRBJ2-1	NA	NA	CASSPFRQAQFF	TGTGCCAGCAGCCCTTTTAGACAGGCGCAGTTCTTC
TRBV5-1	TRBJ2-3	TRBD2	NA	CASTILGLASDTQYF	TGCGCCAGCACCATTTTGGGACTAGCTTCAGATACGCAGTATTTT
TRBV5-6	TRBJ1-6	NA	NA	CASSLVLNSPLHF	TGTGCCAGCAGCTTGGTCCTTAATTCACCCCTCCACTTT
TRBV3-1/TRBV3-2	TRBJ2-1	NA	NA	CASSFTSSEQFF	TGTGCCAGCAGTTTCACTAGTTCCGAGCAGTTCTTC
TRBV5-1	TRBJ2-3	NA	few	CASSWESLSTDTQYF	TGCGCCAGCAGCTGGGAGTCCCTTAGCACAGATACGCAGTATTTT
TRBV21-1	TRBJ1-6	NA	NA	CASSRTGGGNSPLHF	TGTGCCAGCAGCAGGACAGGGGGCGGAAATTCACCCCTCCACTTT
TRBV7-9	TRBJ2-1	NA	NA	CASSLAQLAGNEQFF	TGTGCCAGCAGCTTAGCCCAACTAGCCGGTAATGAGCAGTTCTTC
TRBV7-6	TRBJ1-1	NA	NA	CASSLEGFVDTEAFF	TGTGCCAGCAGCTTAGAAGGGTTTGTGGACACTGAAGCTTTCTTT
TRBV27	TRBJ2-1	TRBD2	NA	CASSLSTSGGEQFF	TGTGCCAGCAGTTTATCGACTAGCGGGGGAGAGCAGTTCTTC
TRBV2	TRBJ2-7	NA	NA	CASRAVYSYEQYF	TGTGCCAGCAGGGCGGTATACTCCTACGAGCAGTACTTC
TRBV30	TRBJ2-3	NA	NA	CAWSVEGGGRTQYF	TGTGCCTGGAGTGTAGAGGGGGGAGGGCGTACGCAGTATTTT
TRBV7-9	TRBJ1-1	NA	few	CAGGERGYTEAFF	TGTGCCGGGGGCGAAAGGGGGTACACTGAAGCTTTCTTT
TRBV28	TRBJ1-1	NA	NA	CASSPPPRGGTEAFF	TGTGCCAGCAGTCCCCCACCCAGGGGTGGCACTGAAGCTTTCTTT
TRBV2	TRBJ2-7	TRBD1	NA	CASRATGGYYEQYF	TGTGCCAGCAGGGCGACAGGGGGCTACTACGAGCAGTACTTC
TRBV3-1/TRBV3-2	TRBJ1-2	NA	NA	CASSQDREAGGGYTF	TGTGCCAGCAGCCAAGATCGTGAGGCCGGGGGTGGCTACACCTTC